The present TCR beta chain was sequenced within a study of T cell responses to AZD1222 COVID-19 vaccine. Findings of the study overall: Just a handful of people given AZD1222 tested seropositive at baseline. Reportedly, nearly half the spike-specific TCRs target unmutated variant regions. Repertoires in all cases were sampled only once the peak T cell response had passed.

Concerning this clone itself: Its antigen remains unidentified.

It was second doses at about 4 or about 12 weeks that were pooled. The CDR3 contains 13 residues. Trimming removed 3 bases at V and 4 bases at J, with 9 bases between. From germline, CDR1 is SGHNT and CDR2 YENEEA. The repertoire was sequenced with immunoSEQ multiplex PCR; TCRdb's copy has only in-frame clones and lacks some. The table includes 110,000 to 150,000 clones, about 90% detected once. The source is an adult who received the AZD1222 COVID-19 vaccine. This chain uses TRBV11-3 with TRBJ2-5, with no clear D. The sample here was peripheral blood, taken 28 days after the second AZD1222 dose. CDR3 protein: CASSFGSGETQYF. Written as DNA, the CDR3 is TGTGCCAGCAGCTTTGGTTCGGGAGAGACCCAGTACTTC.